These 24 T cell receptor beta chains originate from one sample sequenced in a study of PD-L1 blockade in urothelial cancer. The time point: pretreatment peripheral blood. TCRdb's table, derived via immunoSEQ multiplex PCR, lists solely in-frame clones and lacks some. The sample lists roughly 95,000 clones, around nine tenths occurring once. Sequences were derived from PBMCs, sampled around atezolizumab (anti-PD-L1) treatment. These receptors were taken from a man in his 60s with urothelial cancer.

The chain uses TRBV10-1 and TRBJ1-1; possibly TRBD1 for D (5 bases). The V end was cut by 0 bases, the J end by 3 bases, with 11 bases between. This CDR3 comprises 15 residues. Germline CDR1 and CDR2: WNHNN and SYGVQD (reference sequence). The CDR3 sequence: CASSESKEGDTEAFF. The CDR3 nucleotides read TGCGCCAGCAGTGAGTCAAAGGAAGGGGACACTGAAGCTTTCTTT.

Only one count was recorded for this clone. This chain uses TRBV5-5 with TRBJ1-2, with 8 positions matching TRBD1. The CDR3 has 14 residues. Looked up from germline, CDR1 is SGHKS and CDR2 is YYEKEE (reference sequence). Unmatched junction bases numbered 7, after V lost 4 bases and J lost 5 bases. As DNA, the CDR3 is TGTGCCAGCAGCCCCGGACAGGGTGGTTATGGCTACACCTTC. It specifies CASSPGQGGYGYTF.

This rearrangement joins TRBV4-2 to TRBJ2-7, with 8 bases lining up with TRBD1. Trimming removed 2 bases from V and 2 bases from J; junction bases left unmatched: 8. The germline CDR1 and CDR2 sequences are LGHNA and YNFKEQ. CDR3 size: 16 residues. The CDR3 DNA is TGTGCCAGCAGCCAATTTCCGGGACAGGATACCTACGAGCAGTACTTC. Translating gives CASSQFPGQDTYEQYF.

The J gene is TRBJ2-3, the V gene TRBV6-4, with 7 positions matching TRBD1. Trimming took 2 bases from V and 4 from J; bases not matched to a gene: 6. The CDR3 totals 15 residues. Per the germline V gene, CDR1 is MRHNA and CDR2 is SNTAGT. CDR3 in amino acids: CASSDGSGQADTQYF. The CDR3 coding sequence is TGTGCCAGCAGTGACGGGTCAGGACAGGCAGATACGCAGTATTTT.

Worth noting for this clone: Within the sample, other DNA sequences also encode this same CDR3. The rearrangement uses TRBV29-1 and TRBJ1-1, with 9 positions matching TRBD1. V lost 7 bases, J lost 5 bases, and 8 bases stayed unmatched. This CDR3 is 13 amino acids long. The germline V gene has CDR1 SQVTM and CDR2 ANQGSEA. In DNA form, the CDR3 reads TGCAGCGCTCTCCGACAGGGGGGGACTGAAGCTTTCTTT. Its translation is CSALRQGGTEAFF.

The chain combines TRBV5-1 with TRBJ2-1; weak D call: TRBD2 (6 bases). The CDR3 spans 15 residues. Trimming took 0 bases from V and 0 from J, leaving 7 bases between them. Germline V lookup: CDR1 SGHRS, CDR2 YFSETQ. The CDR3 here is CASSLAGASYNEQFF. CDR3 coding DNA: TGCGCCAGCAGCTTGGCGGGAGCCTCCTACAATGAGCAGTTCTTC.

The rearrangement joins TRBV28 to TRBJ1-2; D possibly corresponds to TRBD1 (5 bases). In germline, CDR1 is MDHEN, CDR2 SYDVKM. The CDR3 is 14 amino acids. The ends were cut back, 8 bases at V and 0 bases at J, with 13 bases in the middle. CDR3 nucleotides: TGTGCCAGCGGGGCCCCAGGAGCTAACTATGGCTACACCTTC. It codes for CASGAPGANYGYTF.

Here the CDR3 reads CASRGSSFSGNTIYF. For the CDR3, the DNA is TGCGCCAGCAGGGGCAGTTCTTTCTCTGGAAACACCATATATTTT. This chain connects TRBV4-1 to TRBJ1-3, with D uncertain. CDR1 MGHRA and CDR2 YSYEKL come from the germline V gene. CDR3 size: 15 residues. V was cut by 6 bases and J by 0 bases, with 12 bases left in between.

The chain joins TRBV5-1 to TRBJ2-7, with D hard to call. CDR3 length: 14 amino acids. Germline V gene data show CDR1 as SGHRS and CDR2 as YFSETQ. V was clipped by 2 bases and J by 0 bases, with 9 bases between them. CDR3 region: CASSFSQSSYEQYF. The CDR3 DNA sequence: TGCGCCAGCAGCTTTTCACAGAGCTCCTACGAGCAGTACTTC.

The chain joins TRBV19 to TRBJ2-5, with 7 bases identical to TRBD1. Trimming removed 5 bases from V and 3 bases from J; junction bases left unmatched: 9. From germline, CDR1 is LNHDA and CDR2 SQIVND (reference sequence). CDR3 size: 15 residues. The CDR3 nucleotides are TGTGCCAGTAGTTTTCGCCCGGACAGGAAAGAGACCCAGTACTTC. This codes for CASSFRPDRKETQYF.

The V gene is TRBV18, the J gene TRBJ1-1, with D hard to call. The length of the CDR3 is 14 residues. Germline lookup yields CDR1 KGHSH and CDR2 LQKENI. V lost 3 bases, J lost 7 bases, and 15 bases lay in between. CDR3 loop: CASSPSRNSGEAFF. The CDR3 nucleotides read TGTGCCAGCTCACCTTCAAGGAACTCAGGTGAAGCTTTCTTT.

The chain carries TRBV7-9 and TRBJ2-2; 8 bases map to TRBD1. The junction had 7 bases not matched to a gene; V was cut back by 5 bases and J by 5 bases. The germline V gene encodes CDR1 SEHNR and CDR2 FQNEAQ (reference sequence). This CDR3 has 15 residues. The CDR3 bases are TGTGCCAGCAGCCTCCCCGGACAGGGTACCGGGGAGCTGTTTTTT. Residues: CASSLPGQGTGELFF.

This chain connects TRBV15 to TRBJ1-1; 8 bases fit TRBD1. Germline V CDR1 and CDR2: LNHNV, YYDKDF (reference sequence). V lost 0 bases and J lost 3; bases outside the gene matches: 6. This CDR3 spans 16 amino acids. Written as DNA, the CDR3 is TGTGCCACCAGCAGAGATCTGGACAGGGTGTACACTGAAGCTTTCTTT. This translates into CATSRDLDRVYTEAFF.

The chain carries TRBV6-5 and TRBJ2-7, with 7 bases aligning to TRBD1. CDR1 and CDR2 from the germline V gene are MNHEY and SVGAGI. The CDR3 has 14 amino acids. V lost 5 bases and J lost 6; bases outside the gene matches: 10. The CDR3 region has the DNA TGTGCCAGCAGTATGTCGGGACAGATGGGCGAGCAGTACTTC. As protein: CASSMSGQMGEQYF.

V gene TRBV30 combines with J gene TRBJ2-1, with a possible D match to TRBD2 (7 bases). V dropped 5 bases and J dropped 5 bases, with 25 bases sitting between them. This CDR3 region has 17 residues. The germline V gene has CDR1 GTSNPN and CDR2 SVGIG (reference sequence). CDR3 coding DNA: TGTGCCTGGGGGGGGGCAGAATCCCTTTCTATGAACAATGAGCAGTTCTTC. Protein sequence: CAWGGAESLSMNNEQFF.

The CDR3: CASSLGLQETQYF. Here the CDR3 DNA reads TGTGCCAGCAGCTTGGGGCTCCAAGAGACCCAGTACTTC. This chain links TRBV5-4 with TRBJ2-5; D not resolved. With 0 bases removed from V and 1 base from J, the gap between germline ends came to 4 bases. Germline CDR1 reads SGHNT; CDR2 reads YYREEE (reference sequence). The CDR3 runs to 13 residues.

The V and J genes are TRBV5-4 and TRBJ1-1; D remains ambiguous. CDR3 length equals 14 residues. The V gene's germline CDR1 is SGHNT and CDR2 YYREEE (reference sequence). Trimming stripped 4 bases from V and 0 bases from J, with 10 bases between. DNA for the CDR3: TGTGCCAGCAGCCATCAGGTTATGAACACTGAAGCTTTCTTT. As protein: CASSHQVMNTEAFF.

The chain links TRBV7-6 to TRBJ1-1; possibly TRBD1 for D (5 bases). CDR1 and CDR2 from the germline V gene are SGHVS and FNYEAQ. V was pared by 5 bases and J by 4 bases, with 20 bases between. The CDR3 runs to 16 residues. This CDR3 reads CASSQGTRDPGTEAFF. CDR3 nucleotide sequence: TGTGCCAGCAGCCAGGGAACCAGGGATCCGGGCACTGAAGCTTTCTTT.

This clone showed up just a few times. CDR3 bases: TGTGCCAGCAGTCTGACTAGCGGGGGGGTCACCGAGGAGACCCAGTACTTC. Protein product: CASSLTSGGVTEETQYF. This rearrangement joins TRBV28 to TRBJ2-5, with TRBD2 identical over 14 bases. Trimming took 5 bases from V and 5 from J; bases not matched to a gene: 10. The CDR3 loop spans 17 amino acids. Germline lookup yields CDR1 MDHEN and CDR2 SYDVKM.

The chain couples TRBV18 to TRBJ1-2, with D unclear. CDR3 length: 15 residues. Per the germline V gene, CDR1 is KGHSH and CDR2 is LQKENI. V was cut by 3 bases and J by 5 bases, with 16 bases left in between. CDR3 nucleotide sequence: TGTGCCAGCTCACCCATGGTGGCGGAACCTTATGGCTACACCTTC. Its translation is CASSPMVAEPYGYTF.

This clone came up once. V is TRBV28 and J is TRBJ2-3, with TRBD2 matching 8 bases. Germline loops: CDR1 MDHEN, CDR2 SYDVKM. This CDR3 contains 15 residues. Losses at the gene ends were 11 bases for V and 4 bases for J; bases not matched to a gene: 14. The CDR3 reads CAGTPRGGSADTQYF. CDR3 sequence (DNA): TGTGCCGGGACTCCCCGGGGGGGCAGTGCAGATACGCAGTATTTT.

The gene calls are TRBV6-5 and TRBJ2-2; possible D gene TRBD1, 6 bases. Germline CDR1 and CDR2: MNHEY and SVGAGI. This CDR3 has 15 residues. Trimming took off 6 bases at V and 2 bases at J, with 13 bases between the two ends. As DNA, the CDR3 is TGTGCCAGCAGGGACAGCCCTAGAAACACCGGGGAGCTGTTTTTT. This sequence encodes CASRDSPRNTGELFF.

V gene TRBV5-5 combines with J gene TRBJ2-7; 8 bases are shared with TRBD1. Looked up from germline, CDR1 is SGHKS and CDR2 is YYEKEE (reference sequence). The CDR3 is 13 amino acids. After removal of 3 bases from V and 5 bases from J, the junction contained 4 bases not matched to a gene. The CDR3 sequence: CASSSRQGNEQYF. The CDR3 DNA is TGTGCCAGCAGCTCTCGACAGGGGAACGAGCAGTACTTC.

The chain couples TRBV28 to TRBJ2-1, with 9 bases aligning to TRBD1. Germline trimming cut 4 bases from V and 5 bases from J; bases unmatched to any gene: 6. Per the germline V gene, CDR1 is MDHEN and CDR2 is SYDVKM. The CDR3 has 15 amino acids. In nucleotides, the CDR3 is TGTGCCAGCAGTTCCGCGGGACAGGGAGACAATGAGCAGTTCTTC. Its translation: CASSSAGQGDNEQFF.